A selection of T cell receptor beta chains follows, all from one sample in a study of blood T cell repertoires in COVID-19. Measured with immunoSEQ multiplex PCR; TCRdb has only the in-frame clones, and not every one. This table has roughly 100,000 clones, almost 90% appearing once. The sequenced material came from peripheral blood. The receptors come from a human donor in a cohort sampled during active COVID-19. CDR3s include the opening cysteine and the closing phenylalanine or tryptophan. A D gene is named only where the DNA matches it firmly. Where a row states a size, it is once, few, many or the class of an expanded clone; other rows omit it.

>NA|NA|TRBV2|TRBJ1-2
CASSEQGVTNGYTF
TGTGCCAGCAGTGAACAGGGTGTTACAAATGGCTACACCTTC
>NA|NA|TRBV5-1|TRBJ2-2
CASSLANTGELFF
TGCGCCAGCAGCCTCGCGAACACCGGGGAGCTGTTTTTT
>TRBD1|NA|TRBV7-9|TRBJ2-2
CASSSGGMNTGELFF
TGTGCCAGCAGCTCAGGGGGTATGAACACCGGGGAGCTGTTTTTT
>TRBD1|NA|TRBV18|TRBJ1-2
CASSPPSRGYGYTF
TGTGCCAGCTCACCACCTAGCAGGGGGTATGGCTACACCTTC
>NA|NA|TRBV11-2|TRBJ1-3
CASSLGGAGNTIYF
TGTGCCAGCAGCTTAGGGGGGGCTGGAAACACCATATATTTT
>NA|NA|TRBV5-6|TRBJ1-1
CASSFNFLTEAFF
TGTGCCAGCAGCTTTAATTTTCTGACTGAAGCTTTCTTT
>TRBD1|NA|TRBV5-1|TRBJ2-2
CASSFRTGGAGTGELFF
TGCGCCAGCAGCTTTAGAACAGGGGGCGCGGGTACCGGGGAGCTGTTTTTT
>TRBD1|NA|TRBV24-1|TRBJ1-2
CATSDPGTGVWANYGYTF
TGTGCCACCAGTGATCCCGGGACAGGCGTTTGGGCGAACTATGGCTACACCTTC
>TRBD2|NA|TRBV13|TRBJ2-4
CASSLGLGQSGGTKNIQYF
TGTGCCAGCAGCTTAGGCCTTGGGCAGAGCGGGGGGACCAAAAACATTCAGTACTTC
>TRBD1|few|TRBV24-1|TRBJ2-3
CATSDLRTGVTDTQYF
TGTGCCACCAGTGACCTTAGGACAGGGGTCACAGATACGCAGTATTTT
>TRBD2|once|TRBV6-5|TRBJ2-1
CASSYSHSGRNNEQFF
TGTGCCAGCAGTTACTCGCATAGCGGGAGGAATAATGAGCAGTTCTTC
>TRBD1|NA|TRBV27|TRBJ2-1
CASSPGQGTWDEQFF
TGTGCCAGCAGTCCAGGACAGGGGACGTGGGATGAGCAGTTCTTC
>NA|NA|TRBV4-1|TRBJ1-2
CASSQAQGSRGYTF
TGCGCCAGCAGCCAAGCTCAGGGGTCACGTGGCTACACCTTC
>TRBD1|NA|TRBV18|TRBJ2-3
CASSPRTGRTDTQYF
TGTGCCAGCTCACCTCGGACAGGGAGGACAGATACGCAGTATTTT
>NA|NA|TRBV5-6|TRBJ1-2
CASSSPTPGPRYGYTF
TGTGCCAGCAGCTCTCCGACACCTGGCCCAAGGTACGGCTACACCTTC
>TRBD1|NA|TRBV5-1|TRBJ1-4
CASSLGGQGNEKLFF
TGCGCCAGCAGCTTGGGGGGACAGGGTAATGAAAAACTGTTTTTT
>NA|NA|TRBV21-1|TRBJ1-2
CAPQARARDCGYTF
TGTGCCCCCCAGGCGAGGGCGCGGGACTGTGGCTACACCTTC
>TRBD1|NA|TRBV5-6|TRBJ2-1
CASSLVQGPFNEQFF
TGTGCCAGCAGCTTGGTACAGGGGCCTTTCAATGAGCAGTTCTTC
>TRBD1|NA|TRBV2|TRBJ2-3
CASGGQGLDTQYF
TGTGCCAGCGGTGGACAGGGCTTAGATACGCAGTATTTT
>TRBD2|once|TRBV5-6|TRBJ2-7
CASSPPLAGGAYEQYF
TGTGCCAGCAGCCCCCCGTTAGCGGGGGGGGCCTACGAGCAGTACTTC
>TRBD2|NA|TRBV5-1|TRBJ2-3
CASSMTSGRATDTQYF
TGCGCCAGCAGCATGACTAGCGGGAGGGCCACAGATACGCAGTATTTT
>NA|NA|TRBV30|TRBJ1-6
CAWTRGRESPLHF
TGTGCCTGGACCCGGGGAAGGGAATCACCCCTCCACTTT
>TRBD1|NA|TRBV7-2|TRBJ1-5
CASSLVGGTGSDQPQHF
TGTGCCAGCAGCTTGGTAGGTGGGACAGGGAGCGATCAGCCCCAGCATTTT
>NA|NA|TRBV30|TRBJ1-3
CAWCLSGNTIYF
TGTGCCTGGTGTCTCTCTGGAAACACCATATATTTT
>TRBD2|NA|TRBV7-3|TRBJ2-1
CASSPPGLAGGRGEQFF
TGTGCCAGCAGCCCCCCGGGACTAGCGGGGGGGCGGGGTGAGCAGTTCTTC
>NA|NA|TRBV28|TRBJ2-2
CASIQRDLLNTGELFF
TGTGCCAGCATCCAACGGGACTTACTAAACACCGGGGAGCTGTTTTTT
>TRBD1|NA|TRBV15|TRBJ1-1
CATSGAQGAYTEAFF
TGTGCCACCAGCGGGGCACAGGGGGCTTACACTGAAGCTTTCTTT
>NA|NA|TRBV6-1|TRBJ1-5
CASSEARLDSNQPQHF
TGTGCCAGCAGTGAAGCAAGACTAGATAGCAATCAGCCCCAGCATTTT
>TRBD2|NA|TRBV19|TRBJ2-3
CASSTYLTSGASTDTQYF
TGTGCCAGTAGTACCTACTTGACTAGCGGGGCTAGCACAGATACGCAGTATTTT
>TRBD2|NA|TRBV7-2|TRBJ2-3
CASSSGLAGGSTDTQYF
TGTGCCAGCAGCTCGGGACTAGCGGGAGGGAGCACAGATACGCAGTATTTT
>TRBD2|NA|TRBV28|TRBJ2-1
CASTLTGGYNEQFF
TGTGCCAGCACCCTTACGGGGGGTTACAATGAGCAGTTCTTC
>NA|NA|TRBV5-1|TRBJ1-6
CASSFTGFGSPLHF
TGCGCCAGCAGCTTTACAGGGTTTGGTTCACCCCTCCACTTT
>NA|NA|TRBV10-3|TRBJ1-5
CAISDDRRGSGNQPQHF
TGTGCCATCAGTGATGATCGTAGGGGTTCGGGCAATCAGCCCCAGCATTTT
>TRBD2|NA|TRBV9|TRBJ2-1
CASSMYSGRANEQFF
TGTGCCAGCAGCATGTATAGCGGGAGGGCCAATGAGCAGTTCTTC
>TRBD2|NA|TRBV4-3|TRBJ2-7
CASSQDHKTSLIYEQYF
TGCGCCAGCAGCCAAGATCACAAGACTAGCCTAATCTACGAGCAGTACTTC
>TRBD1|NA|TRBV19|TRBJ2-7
CASSIPGDRASYEQYF
TGTGCCAGTAGTATCCCTGGGGACAGGGCTTCCTACGAGCAGTACTTC
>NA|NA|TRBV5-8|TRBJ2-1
CASSTRRLGYNEQFF
TGTGCCAGCAGCACCCGAAGACTAGGCTACAATGAGCAGTTCTTC
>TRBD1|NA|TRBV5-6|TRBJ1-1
CASSGTGTTEAFF
TGTGCCAGCAGCGGGACAGGGACCACTGAAGCTTTCTTT
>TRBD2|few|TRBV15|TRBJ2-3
CATSRGGATSGRRDTQYF
TGTGCCACCAGCAGGGGGGGGGCGACTAGCGGGAGACGTGATACGCAGTATTTT
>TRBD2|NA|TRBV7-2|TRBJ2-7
CASSPRLAGSYEQYF
TGTGCCAGCAGCCCTCGACTAGCGGGGTCCTACGAGCAGTACTTC
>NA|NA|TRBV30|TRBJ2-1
CAWSGGEAVYNEQFF
TGTGCCTGGAGTGGAGGGGAGGCGGTCTACAATGAGCAGTTCTTC
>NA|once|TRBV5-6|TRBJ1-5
CASSFRRGNQPQHF
TGTGCCAGCAGCTTCAGGCGGGGCAATCAGCCCCAGCATTTT
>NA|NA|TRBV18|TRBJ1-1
CASSSDRMNTEAFF
TGTGCCAGCTCATCTGACAGAATGAACACTGAAGCTTTCTTT
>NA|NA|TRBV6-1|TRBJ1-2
CASSEQIFGNYGYTF
TGTGCCAGCAGTGAACAGATATTCGGGAACTATGGCTACACCTTC
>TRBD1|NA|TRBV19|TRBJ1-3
CGSGQGALGNTIYF
TGTGGATCCGGACAGGGGGCATTGGGAAACACCATATATTTT
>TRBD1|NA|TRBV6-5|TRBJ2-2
CASRLGTGGAGELFF
TGTGCCAGCAGGCTAGGGACAGGGGGGGCCGGGGAGCTGTTTTTT
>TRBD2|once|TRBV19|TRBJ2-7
CASKTSGEFYEQYF
TGTGCCAGTAAAACGAGCGGGGAGTTCTACGAGCAGTACTTC
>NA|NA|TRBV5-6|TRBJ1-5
CASSLSQGYSNQPQHF
TGTGCCAGCAGCTTGTCGCAGGGCTATAGCAATCAGCCCCAGCATTTT
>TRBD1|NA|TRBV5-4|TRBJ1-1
CASSYSTGMNTEAFF
TGTGCCAGCAGCTACTCGACAGGGATGAACACTGAAGCTTTCTTT
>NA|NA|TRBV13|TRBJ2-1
CASSGLGNEQFF
TGTGCCAGCAGCGGACTGGGCAATGAGCAGTTCTTC
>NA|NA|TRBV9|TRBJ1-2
CASTPFPQGYGYTF
TGTGCCAGCACCCCTTTTCCACAGGGCTATGGCTACACCTTC
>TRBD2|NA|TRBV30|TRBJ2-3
CAWSNPTSGSRGGTDTQYF
TGTGCCTGGAGTAATCCCACTAGCGGGAGTAGGGGAGGCACAGATACGCAGTATTTT
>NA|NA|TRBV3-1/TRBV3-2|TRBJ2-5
CASSPYTAQETQYF
TGTGCCAGCAGCCCGTACACCGCCCAAGAGACCCAGTACTTC
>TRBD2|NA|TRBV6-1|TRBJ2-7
CASSESSIAGGYF
TGTGCCAGCAGTGAATCCTCAATAGCGGGAGGGTACTTC